This T cell receptor beta chain was captured by sequencing in a study of T cell responses to AZD1222 COVID-19 vaccine. The repertoire was sequenced with immunoSEQ multiplex PCR; TCRdb's copy has only in-frame clones and lacks some. The sample contains 120,000 to 150,000 clones, 82% of which appear only once. General study results and limits: Recipients of two AZD1222 doses showed rising Spike-specific TCR breadth and depth.

The trim removed 4 bases at V and 3 bases at J, leaving 15 bases unmatched. In germline, CDR1 is LGHDT, CDR2 YNNKEL (reference sequence). CDR3 length: 17 residues. As regards this clone: The antigen remains undetermined.

The sample consisted of peripheral blood, taken on day 0 of MenACWY control vaccination. V is TRBV3-1 (or the pseudogene TRBV3-2) and J is TRBJ2-7; the match to TRBD1 covers 7 bases. The sequence was collected from an adult in good health. The CDR3 protein is CASSPRTGNSRVYEQYF. As DNA, the CDR3 is TGTGCCAGCAGCCCCCGGACAGGTAATAGTCGGGTCTACGAGCAGTACTTC.